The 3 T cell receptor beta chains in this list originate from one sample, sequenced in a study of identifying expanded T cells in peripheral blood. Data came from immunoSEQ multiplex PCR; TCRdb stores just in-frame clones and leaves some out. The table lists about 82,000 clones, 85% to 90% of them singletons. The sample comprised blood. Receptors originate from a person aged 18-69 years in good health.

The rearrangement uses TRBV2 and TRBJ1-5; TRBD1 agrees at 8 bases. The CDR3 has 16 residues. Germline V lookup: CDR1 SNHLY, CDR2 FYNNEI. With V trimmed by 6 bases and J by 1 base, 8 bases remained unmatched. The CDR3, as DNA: TGTGCCAGCAGAGAGCGGACAGGGATAAGCAATCAGCCCCAGCATTTT. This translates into CASRERTGISNQPQHF.

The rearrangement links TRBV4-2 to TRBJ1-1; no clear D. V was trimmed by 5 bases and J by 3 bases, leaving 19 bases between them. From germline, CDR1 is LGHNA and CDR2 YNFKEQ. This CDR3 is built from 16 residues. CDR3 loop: CASSTGVGRRDTEAFF. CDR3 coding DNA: TGTGCCAGCAGCACTGGGGTGGGTCGGCGGGACACTGAAGCTTTCTTT.

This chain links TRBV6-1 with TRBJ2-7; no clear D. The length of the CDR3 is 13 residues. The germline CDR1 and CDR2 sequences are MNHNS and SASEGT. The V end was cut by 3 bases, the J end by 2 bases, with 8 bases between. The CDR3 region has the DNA TGTGCCAGCAGTGAGGAAAGGACCTACGAGCAGTACTTC. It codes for CASSEERTYEQYF.